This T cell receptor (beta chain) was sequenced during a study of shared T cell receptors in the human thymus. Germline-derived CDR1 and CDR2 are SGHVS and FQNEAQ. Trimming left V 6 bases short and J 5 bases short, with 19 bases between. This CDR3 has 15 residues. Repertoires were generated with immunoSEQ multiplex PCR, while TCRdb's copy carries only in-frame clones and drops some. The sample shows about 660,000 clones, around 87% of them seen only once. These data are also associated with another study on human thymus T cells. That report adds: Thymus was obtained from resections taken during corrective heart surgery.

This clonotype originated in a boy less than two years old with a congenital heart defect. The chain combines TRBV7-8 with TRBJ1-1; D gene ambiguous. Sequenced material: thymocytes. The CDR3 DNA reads TGTGCCAGCAGTAGAAGAGCCACCAAAGAAACTGAAGCTTTCTTT. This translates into CASSRRATKETEAFF.